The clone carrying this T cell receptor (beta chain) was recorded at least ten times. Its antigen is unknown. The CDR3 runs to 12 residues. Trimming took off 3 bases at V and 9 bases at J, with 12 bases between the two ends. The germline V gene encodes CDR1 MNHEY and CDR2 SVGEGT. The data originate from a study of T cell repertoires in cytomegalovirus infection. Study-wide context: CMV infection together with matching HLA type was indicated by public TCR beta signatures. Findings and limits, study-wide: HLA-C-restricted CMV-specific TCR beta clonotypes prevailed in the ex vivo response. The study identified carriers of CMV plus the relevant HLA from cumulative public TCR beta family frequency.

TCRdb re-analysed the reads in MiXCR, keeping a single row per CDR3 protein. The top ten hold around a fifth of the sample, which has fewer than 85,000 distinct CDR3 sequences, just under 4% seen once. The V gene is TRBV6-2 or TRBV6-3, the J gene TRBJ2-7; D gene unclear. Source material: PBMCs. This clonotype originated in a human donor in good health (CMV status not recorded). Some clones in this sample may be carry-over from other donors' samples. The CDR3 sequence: CASSYYRSVQYF. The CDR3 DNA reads TGTGCCAGCAGTTATTACAGAAGTGTGCAGTACTTC.